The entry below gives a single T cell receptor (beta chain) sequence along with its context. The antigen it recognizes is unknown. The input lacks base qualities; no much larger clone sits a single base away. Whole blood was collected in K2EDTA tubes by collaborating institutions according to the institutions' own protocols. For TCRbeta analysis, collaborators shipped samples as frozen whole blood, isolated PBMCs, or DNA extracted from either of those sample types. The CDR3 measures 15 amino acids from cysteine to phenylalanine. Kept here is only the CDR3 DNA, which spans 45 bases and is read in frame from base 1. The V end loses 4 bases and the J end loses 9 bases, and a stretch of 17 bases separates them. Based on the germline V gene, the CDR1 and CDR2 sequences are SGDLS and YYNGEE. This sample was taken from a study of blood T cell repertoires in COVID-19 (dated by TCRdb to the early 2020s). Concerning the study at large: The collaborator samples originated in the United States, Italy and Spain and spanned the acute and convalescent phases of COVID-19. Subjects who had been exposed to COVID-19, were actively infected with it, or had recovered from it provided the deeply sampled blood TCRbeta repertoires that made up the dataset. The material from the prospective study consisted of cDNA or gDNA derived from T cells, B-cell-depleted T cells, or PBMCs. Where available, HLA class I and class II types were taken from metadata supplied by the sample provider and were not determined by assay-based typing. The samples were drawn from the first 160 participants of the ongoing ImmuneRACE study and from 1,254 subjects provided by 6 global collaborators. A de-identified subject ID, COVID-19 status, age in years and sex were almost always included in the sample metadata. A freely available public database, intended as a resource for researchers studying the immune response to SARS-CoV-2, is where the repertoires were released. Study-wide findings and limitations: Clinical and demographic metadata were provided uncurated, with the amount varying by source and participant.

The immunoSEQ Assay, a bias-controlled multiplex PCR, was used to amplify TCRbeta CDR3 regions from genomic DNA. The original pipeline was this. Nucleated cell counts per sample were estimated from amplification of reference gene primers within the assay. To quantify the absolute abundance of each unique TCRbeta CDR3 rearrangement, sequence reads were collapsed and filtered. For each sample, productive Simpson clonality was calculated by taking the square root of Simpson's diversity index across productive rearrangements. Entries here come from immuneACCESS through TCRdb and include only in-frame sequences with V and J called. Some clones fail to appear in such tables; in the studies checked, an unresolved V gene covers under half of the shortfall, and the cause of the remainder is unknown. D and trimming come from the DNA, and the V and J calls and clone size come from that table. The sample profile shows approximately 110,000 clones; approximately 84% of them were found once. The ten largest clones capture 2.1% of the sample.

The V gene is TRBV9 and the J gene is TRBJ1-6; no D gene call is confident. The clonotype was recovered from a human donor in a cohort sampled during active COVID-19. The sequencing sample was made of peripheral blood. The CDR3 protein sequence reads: CASSPWKEGSSPLHF. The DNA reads TGTGCCAGCAGCCCTTGGAAGGAAGGGAGTTCACCCCTCCACTTT.